The present TCR beta chain was sequenced within a study of blood T cell repertoires in COVID-19. Turning to the study itself: PBMCs, B-cell-depleted T cells, or T cells were the source of the cDNA or gDNA that made up the material.

V gave up 3 bases and J gave up 2 bases; unmatched junction bases: 6. The CDR3 is 15 residues long. CDR1 is KGHSH, CDR2 LQKENI, per germline. As processed by the authors: From reference gene primer amplification, estimates of nucleated cell counts were derived. Using immunoSEQ multiplex PCR, the repertoire was profiled, and TCRdb retains in-frame clones only, with some absent. For V, J and clone size, that table is used; D and trimming come from the DNA. Among about 530,000 clones, roughly nine tenths were seen once, and the ten largest hold about 8.2%. Seattle patients were enrolled during active infection and followed longitudinally.

The receptor comes from a woman aged 50 to 65 with COVID-19, enrolled during active disease. V usage is TRBV18 and J usage is TRBJ1-1; 7 nucleotides align to TRBD1. What was sequenced was peripheral blood. The DNA of the CDR3 is TGTGCCAGCTCACCGACACAGGGGTTAAACACTGAAGCTTTCTTT. This sequence encodes CASSPTQGLNTEAFF.